Here is one TCR beta chain with its context. TCRdb's copy holds only in-frame clones and misses some; the assay was immunoSEQ multiplex PCR. In the table there are some 170,000 clones, over 65% of which are singletons. The data originate from a study of blood T cell repertoires in COVID-19. Per the germline V gene, CDR1 is SNHLY and CDR2 is FYNNEI. Trimming shortened V by 4 bases and J by 0 bases, and 13 bases separated the two germline ends. The CDR3 spans 16 residues. J is TRBJ1-5 and V is TRBV2, with D tentatively TRBD1 (5 bases). What was sequenced was peripheral blood. The receptor comes from a man aged 55-75 years with acute or convalescent COVID-19. As DNA, the CDR3 is TGTGCCAGCAGTGCGGAGACAGTTTATAGCAATCAGCCCCAGCATTTT. This gives the protein CASSAETVYSNQPQHF.